This T cell receptor (beta chain) was observed in a study of T cell responses to AZD1222 COVID-19 vaccine. Germline V CDR1 and CDR2: SGHNT, YYREEE (reference sequence). Trimming pared 4 bases from V and 6 bases from J, leaving 10 bases between. This CDR3 has 12 amino acids. Here immunoSEQ multiplex PCR was the method, and the copy in TCRdb shows in-frame clones only, minus some. Altogether about 110,000 clones are present, approximately 85% being singletons, with the ten largest covering around 13%. The chain couples TRBV5-4 to TRBJ1-2; the D is unclear. The specimen comprised peripheral blood, sampled on day 0 of MenACWY control vaccination. This receptor was taken from an adult in good health. CDR3 DNA sequence: TGTGCCAGCAGCCTCGATGCCCATGGCTACACCTTC. Translation gives CASSLDAHGYTF.